This TCR beta chain originates from a study of regulatory T cells in long-lasting Graves disease. Notes on the study in general: For persistent Graves' patients, TCR diversity was lower than for newly diagnosed ones.

V was clipped by 0 bases and J by 1 base, with 10 bases between them. This CDR3 is 16 amino acids long. The germline V gene has CDR1 SGHRS and CDR2 YFSETQ. Concerning this clonotype itself: Its antigen is not known.

The time point denotes: persistent/refractory GD, antithyroid drugs over 5 years with positive TRAb. Scientists built the TCR library using RNA that was extracted from PBMCs. HTBI primers from iRepertoire and Arm-PCR of CDR3 regions yielded the TCR beta libraries. MiXCR, applied by TCRdb to the multiplex PCR reads, yields one record per CDR3 protein. Of about 420,000 distinct CDR3 sequences listed, about 20% are singletons. The chain couples TRBV5-1 to TRBJ2-2, with D perhaps TRBD2 (6 bases). The sequenced sample was peripheral blood mononuclear cells (PBMCs), obtained when the disease was refractory, from a patient treated with antithyroid drugs. The source of this sequence is a female donor with Graves disease. This CDR3 reads CASSLVLSGNTGELFF. CDR3 bases: TGCGCCAGCAGCTTGGTGCTTAGCGGGAACACCGGGGAGCTGTTTTTT.